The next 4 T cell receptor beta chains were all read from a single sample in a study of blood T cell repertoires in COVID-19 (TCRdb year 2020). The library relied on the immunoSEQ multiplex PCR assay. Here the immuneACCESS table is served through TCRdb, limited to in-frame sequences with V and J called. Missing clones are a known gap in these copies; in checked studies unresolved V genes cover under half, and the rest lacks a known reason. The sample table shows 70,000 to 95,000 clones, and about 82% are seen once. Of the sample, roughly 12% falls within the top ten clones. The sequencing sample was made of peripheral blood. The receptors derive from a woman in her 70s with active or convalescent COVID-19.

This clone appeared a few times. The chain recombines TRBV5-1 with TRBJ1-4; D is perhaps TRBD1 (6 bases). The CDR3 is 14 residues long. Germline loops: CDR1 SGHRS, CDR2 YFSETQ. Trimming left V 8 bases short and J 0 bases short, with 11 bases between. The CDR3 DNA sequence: TGCGCCAGTCAACAGGGTCCAACTAATGAAAAACTGTTTTTT. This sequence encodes CASQQGPTNEKLFF.

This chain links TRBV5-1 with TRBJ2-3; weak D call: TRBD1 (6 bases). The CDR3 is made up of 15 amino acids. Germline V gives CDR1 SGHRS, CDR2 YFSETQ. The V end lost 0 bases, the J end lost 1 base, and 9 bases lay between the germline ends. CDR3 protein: CASSLGAGGTDTQYF. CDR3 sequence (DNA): TGCGCCAGCAGCTTGGGCGCAGGGGGCACAGATACGCAGTATTTT.

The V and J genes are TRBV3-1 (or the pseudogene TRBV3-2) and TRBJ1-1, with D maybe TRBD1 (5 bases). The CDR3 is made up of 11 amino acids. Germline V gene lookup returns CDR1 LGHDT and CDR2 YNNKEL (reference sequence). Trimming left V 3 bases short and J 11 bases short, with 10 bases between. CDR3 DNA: TGTGCCAGCAGCCACAGGGAGGGTGCTTTCTTT. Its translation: CASSHREGAFF.

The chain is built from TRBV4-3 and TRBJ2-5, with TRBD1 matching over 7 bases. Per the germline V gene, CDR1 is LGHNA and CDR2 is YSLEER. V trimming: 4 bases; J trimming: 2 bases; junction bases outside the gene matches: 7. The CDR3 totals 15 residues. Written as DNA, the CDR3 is TGCGCCAGCAGCCCTCGACAGGGTGGGCAAGAGACCCAGTACTTC. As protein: CASSPRQGGQETQYF.